The 26 T cell receptor beta chains below were found in one sample sequenced in a study of CD8 T cell repertoires and HIV-1 epitope variants. Using immunoSEQ multiplex PCR, the repertoire was profiled, and TCRdb retains in-frame clones only, with some absent. The sample gives over 5,000 clones, about three fifths of which show up once; roughly 44% is in the top ten. These receptors' antigens are unknown. Source material: cultured CD8+ T cells derived from PBMCs. The source is a male donor with HIV.

This clone has just a few counts. V and J are TRBV7-9 and TRBJ1-4; unclear D gene. The CDR3 runs to 14 residues. Per germline, CDR1 SEHNR and CDR2 FQNEAQ (reference sequence). The V end was cut by 3 bases, the J end by 6 bases, with 11 bases between. The DNA for the CDR3 is TGTGCCAGCAGCTTGAGTCCTTGGGATGAAAAACTGTTTTTT. Protein sequence: CASSLSPWDEKLFF.

V usage is TRBV4-1 and J usage is TRBJ2-5, with D possibly matching TRBD1 (5 bases). Trimming cost V 3 bases and J 1 base, with 12 bases left between them. This CDR3 has 15 residues. The germline V gene has CDR1 MGHRA and CDR2 YSYEKL. CDR3 protein: CASSQLDSVQETQYF. The CDR3 coding sequence is TGCGCCAGCAGCCAGTTAGACAGCGTCCAAGAGACCCAGTACTTC.

The J gene is TRBJ1-1, the V gene TRBV19; no reliable D call. The length of the CDR3 is 13 residues. In germline, CDR1 is LNHDA, CDR2 SQIVND (reference sequence). V was shortened by 0 bases and J by 3 bases, with 5 bases between the two germline ends. As DNA, the CDR3 is TGTGCCAGTAGTATAGATCTAGACACTGAAGCTTTCTTT. Its protein is CASSIDLDTEAFF.

There are a few counts of this clone. The chain has TRBV5-6 and TRBJ1-2; no firm D call. CDR1 and CDR2 from the germline V gene are SGHDT and YYEEEE. This CDR3 is 12 amino acids long. With 4 bases removed from V and 5 bases from J, the gap between germline ends came to 9 bases. DNA of the CDR3: TGTGCCAGCAGCGCGGGTACTTATGGCTACACCTTC. Amino acids: CASSAGTYGYTF.

This clone was counted only a few times. The V call is TRBV10-2, the J call TRBJ1-5; the D gene is possibly TRBD1 (5 bases). V lost 0 bases to trimming and J lost 2 bases, with 11 bases between them. CDR1 is WSHSY, CDR2 SAAADI, per germline. CDR3 length equals 16 residues. In nucleotides, the CDR3 is TGCGCCAGCAGTGAGTCAGGAGGGGTAGGCAATCAGCCCCAGCATTTT. Translation: CASSESGGVGNQPQHF.

As DNA, the CDR3 is TGTGCCAGCAGCTTGTCGCAGGGCAGCGAGCAGTTCTTC. Encoded protein: CASSLSQGSEQFF. The V and J genes are TRBV5-4 and TRBJ2-1, with D possibly TRBD1 on 5 matching bases. Trimming removed 1 base at V and 10 bases at J, with 12 bases between. Germline CDR1 reads SGHNT; CDR2 reads YYREEE (reference sequence). This CDR3 contains 13 residues.

This clone occurred a few times. J is TRBJ2-7 and V is TRBV18; D perhaps matches TRBD2 (5 bases). Germline V gene data show CDR1 as KGHSH and CDR2 as LQKENI. V lost 5 bases and J 6 bases, leaving 8 bases between the germline ends. CDR3 length: 11 residues. The CDR3 protein is CASSIGSEQYF. The DNA for the CDR3 is TGTGCCAGCTCAATTGGGAGCGAGCAGTACTTC. The entire variable domain, with the rest obtained from reference TRBV18 and TRBJ2-7, is as follows: NAGVMQNPRHLVRRRGQEARLRCSPMKGHSHVYWYRQLPEEGLKFMVYLQKENIIDESGMPKERFSAEFPKEGPSILRIQQVVRGDSAAYFCASSIGSEQYFGPGTRLTVT.

The CDR3 region is CASSPLTSGEETQYF. CDR3 sequence (DNA): TGCGCCAGCAGCCCCTTGACTAGCGGGGAAGAGACCCAGTACTTC. This chain connects TRBV4-1 to TRBJ2-5; TRBD2 agrees at 11 bases. CDR1 and CDR2 from the germline V gene are MGHRA and YSYEKL. V was clipped by 4 bases and J by 3 bases; unmatched bases: 4. This CDR3 comprises 15 residues.

The rearrangement uses TRBV7-9 and TRBJ2-3, with D possibly matching TRBD1 (7 bases). The CDR3 runs 15 residues. In germline, CDR1 is SEHNR, CDR2 FQNEAQ (reference sequence). V was shortened by 1 base and J by 5 bases, with 13 bases between the two germline ends. The DNA of the CDR3 is TGTGCCAGCAGCTTAGGCGCAGGGGGGTTAGATACGCAGTATTTT. Translated, it gives CASSLGAGGLDTQYF.

This chain links TRBV19 with TRBJ1-1; D is perhaps TRBD1 (5 bases). The V end was cut by 4 bases, the J end by 0 bases, with 12 bases between. CDR3 size: 15 residues. CDR1 and CDR2 from the germline V gene are LNHDA and SQIVND (reference sequence). The CDR3 here is CASSNSGGVNTEAFF. The CDR3 DNA follows: TGTGCCAGTAGTAATAGCGGGGGGGTGAACACTGAAGCTTTCTTT.

The CDR3 here is CASSAGARGNTIYF. The CDR3, as DNA: TGTGCCAGCAGCGCCGGGGCTCGCGGAAACACCATATATTTT. This chain connects TRBV9 to TRBJ1-3, with D maybe TRBD1 (5 bases). V was trimmed by 3 bases and J by 4 bases, leaving 11 bases between them. The germline gives CDR1 SGDLS, CDR2 YYNGEE. There are 14 residues in the CDR3.

This sequence joins TRBV4-3 and TRBJ2-7, with unresolved D. Germline V gene lookup returns CDR1 LGHNA and CDR2 YSLEER. Trimming cost V 0 bases and J 2 bases, with 11 bases left between them. The CDR3 consists of 15 residues. The CDR3 DNA follows: TGCGCCAGCAGCCAAGAGAAGCACTTCACCTACGAGCAGTACTTC. Its protein is CASSQEKHFTYEQYF.

V is TRBV5-4 and J is TRBJ2-5, with 7 bases matching TRBD2. Germline CDR1 reads SGHNT; CDR2 reads YYREEE (reference sequence). CDR3 length: 16 residues. Germline trimming cut 4 bases from V and 0 bases from J; bases unmatched to any gene: 9. The CDR3 region has the DNA TGTGCCAGCAGCGCGGTTATCGGGGGGAACCAAGAGACCCAGTACTTC. Residues: CASSAVIGGNQETQYF.

The chain combines TRBV27 with TRBJ2-1; 8 positions match TRBD1. Germline V gives CDR1 MNHEY, CDR2 SMNVEV (reference sequence). The CDR3 is made up of 12 amino acids. With V trimmed by 5 bases and J by 10 bases, 4 bases remained unmatched. This CDR3 is CASSPRQGEQFF. The CDR3, as DNA: TGTGCCAGCAGTCCTCGACAGGGGGAGCAGTTCTTC.

A single count supports this clone. As DNA, the CDR3 is TGTGCCAGCAGTTTAGCTGGGAATGGCTACACCTTC. Encoded protein: CASSLAGNGYTF. This chain uses TRBV27 with TRBJ1-2; D gene uncertain. The CDR3 consists of 12 residues. Germline V gives CDR1 MNHEY, CDR2 SMNVEV (reference sequence). The V and J ends lost 2 bases and 6 bases respectively, with 7 bases between them.

This clone was found a few times. The V call is TRBV23-1, the J call TRBJ1-2; D uncertain. TRBV23-1 carries the ORF label, with uncertain function. CDR3 size: 14 residues. V lost 1 base, J lost 1 base, and 7 bases lay in between. The CDR3 DNA reads TGCGCCAGCAGTCAATGGAGGCTTAACTATGGCTACACCTTC. This translates into CASSQWRLNYGYTF.

By sample fraction, this clone is medium-sized (0.01 to 0.1%). This chain joins TRBV28 and TRBJ2-7; D unresolved. Trimming removed 4 bases from V and 0 bases from J, with 4 bases in between. Germline CDR1 is MDHEN and CDR2 is SYDVKM. The CDR3 has 12 residues. In DNA form, the CDR3 reads TGTGCCAGCAGTTCAGACTCCTACGAGCAGTACTTC. It is translated as CASSSDSYEQYF.

This clone was seen a few times. This CDR3 reads CASSPTDSPRGELFF. The DNA for the CDR3 is TGTGCCAGCAGCCCCACGGACAGCCCTAGGGGGGAGCTGTTTTTT. The rearrangement uses TRBV7-3 and TRBJ2-2; tentative D call: TRBD1 (6 bases). CDR1 and CDR2 (germline): SGHTA, FQGTGA. The CDR3 covers 15 residues. V was trimmed by 5 bases and J by 8 bases, leaving 18 bases between them.

This clone has more than one count but fewer than ten. The V gene is TRBV10-3, the J gene TRBJ2-7; 8 bases fit TRBD2. The length of the CDR3 is 11 residues. Germline values: CDR1 ENHRY, CDR2 SYGVKD. The J segment lost 6 bases and the V segment lost 10 bases, leaving 5 bases of the junction unmatched. The CDR3 loop is CATSAGGEQYF. CDR3 bases: TGTGCCACCTCCGCGGGGGGCGAGCAGTACTTC.

The chain has TRBV5-6 and TRBJ1-2; the match to TRBD1 covers 10 bases. The CDR3 is made up of 14 amino acids. CDR1 is SGHDT and CDR2 is YYEEEE in the germline V gene. With 1 base clipped from V and 8 bases from J, the junction kept 5 bases outside the gene matches. This chain's CDR3 is CASSLTGTGEGYTF. CDR3 in DNA: TGTGCCAGCAGCTTGACCGGGACAGGGGAGGGCTACACCTTC. Based on the CDR3 plus reference TRBV5-6 and TRBJ1-2, the full variable domain is DAGVTQSPTHLIKTRGQQVTLRCSPKSGHDTVSWYQQALGQGPQFIFQYYEEEERQRGNFPDRFSGHQFPNYSSELNVNALLLGDSALYLCASSLTGTGEGYTFGSGTRLTVV.

This sequence joins TRBV30 and TRBJ1-5, with 7 bases matching TRBD1. After removal of 0 bases from V and 5 bases from J, the junction contained 4 bases not matched to a gene. CDR3 size: 14 residues. CDR1 GTSNPN and CDR2 SVGIG come from the germline V gene (reference sequence). The CDR3 DNA sequence: TGTGCCTGGAGTGTAGGGCAGGGGGATCAGCCCCAGCATTTT. Protein sequence: CAWSVGQGDQPQHF.

In this sample, this clone turned up a few times. The V gene is TRBV19, the J gene TRBJ1-2, with a tentative D call TRBD1 (6 bases). CDR1 is LNHDA, CDR2 SQIVND, per germline (reference sequence). The V end was cut by 5 bases, the J end by 6 bases, with 19 bases between. This CDR3 is 15 amino acids long. CDR3 DNA sequence: TGTGCCAGTAGTGCGTCGGGACAATGGTCCGATGGCTACACCTTC. Protein: CASSASGQWSDGYTF.

The chain carries TRBV6-5 and TRBJ2-7, with D unresolved. The germline V and J ends were trimmed by 5 bases and 0 bases, with 14 bases remaining between them. The CDR3 length is 15 residues. Germline assignment: CDR1 MNHEY and CDR2 SVGAGI. CDR3 DNA: TGTGCCAGCAGTCCCCCCGAGAAGGCCTCCTACGAGCAGTACTTC. Its translation: CASSPPEKASYEQYF.

The chain carries TRBV5-1 and TRBJ2-4, with D perhaps being TRBD1 or TRBD2 (5 bases each). The V end lost 1 base, the J end lost 6 bases, and 14 bases lay between the germline ends. There are 15 residues in the CDR3. Germline CDR1 reads SGHRS; CDR2 reads YFSETQ. CDR3 residues: CASSLSGPEGNIQYF. The CDR3 nucleotides are TGCGCCAGCAGCTTGTCGGGGCCCGAGGGAAACATTCAGTACTTC.

The V call is TRBV11-1, the J call TRBJ1-1; D ambiguous. The CDR3 extends over 15 amino acids. With 5 bases removed from V and 1 base from J, the gap between germline ends came to 14 bases. The germline V gene has CDR1 SGHAT and CDR2 FQDESV (reference sequence). CDR3: CASSPQAIPNTEAFF. The CDR3 DNA sequence: TGTGCCAGCAGCCCCCAGGCGATCCCGAACACTGAAGCTTTCTTT.

The chain uses TRBV7-2 and TRBJ2-5; possibly TRBD1 for D (6 bases). The CDR3 loop spans 16 amino acids. V lost 0 bases, J lost 2 bases, and 13 bases lay in between. CDR1 is SGHTA, CDR2 FQGNSA, per germline. The CDR3 sequence is CASSLATGLGQETQYF. CDR3 nucleotides: TGTGCCAGCAGCTTAGCGACAGGCCTAGGTCAAGAGACCCAGTACTTC.